The 10 T cell receptor beta chains in this list originate from one sample, sequenced in a study of blood T cell repertoires in COVID-19. The data were produced by immunoSEQ multiplex PCR, yet TCRdb's version contains in-frame clones alone and is incomplete. The table records fewer than 250,000 clones, over 80% of them present only once. The specimen sequenced was peripheral blood. All receptors derive from a human donor in a cohort sampled during active COVID-19.

The V and J genes are TRBV28 and TRBJ2-2, with D possibly TRBD2 on 5 matching bases. This CDR3 contains 16 residues. CDR1 and CDR2 (germline): MDHEN, SYDVKM. V was clipped by 4 bases and J by 0 bases, with 12 bases between them. Here the CDR3 DNA reads TGTGCCAGCAGTTCCTCAGGACTGACGAACACCGGGGAGCTGTTTTTT. Translated: CASSSSGLTNTGELFF. Full variable domain (rest looked up from reference TRBV28 and TRBJ2-2): DVKVTQSSRYLVKRTGEKVFLECVQDMDHENMFWYRQDPGLGLRLIYFSYDVKMKEKGDIPEGYSVSREKKERFSLILESASTNQTSMYLCASSSSGLTNTGELFFGEGSRLTVL.

The chain links TRBV6-5 to TRBJ2-5; perhaps TRBD2 as D (6 bases). The germline V and J ends were trimmed by 6 bases and 13 bases, with 18 bases remaining between them. Germline V gene data show CDR1 as MNHEY and CDR2 as SVGAGI. The CDR3 is made up of 12 amino acids. As DNA, the CDR3 is TGTGCCAGCAGCGACACACCGGGACTGGTGTACTTC. This sequence encodes CASSDTPGLVYF.

The J gene is TRBJ1-4, the V gene TRBV2, with D tentatively TRBD1 (5 bases). This CDR3 region has 15 residues. Trimming removed 7 bases from V and 8 bases from J, with 20 bases in between. The germline CDR1 and CDR2 sequences are SNHLY and FYNNEI. Here the CDR3 DNA reads TGTGCCAGCATCCCCAAAGGGGCAGGGCAAGAAAAACTGTTTTTT. Translated: CASIPKGAGQEKLFF.

This clone was seen many times. The V gene is TRBV7-9, the J gene TRBJ1-2; the D gene is possibly TRBD1 (6 bases). Germline assignment: CDR1 SEHNR and CDR2 FQNEAQ (reference sequence). The V and J ends lost 2 bases and 3 bases respectively, with 10 bases between them. This CDR3 comprises 14 residues. For the CDR3, the DNA is TGTGCCAGCAGCTTAACCAGGGGACACTATGGCTACACCTTC. This gives the protein CASSLTRGHYGYTF.

The rearrangement uses TRBV7-9 and TRBJ2-7, with TRBD1 matching over 9 bases. Germline V lookup: CDR1 SEHNR, CDR2 FQNEAQ (reference sequence). This CDR3 spans 15 amino acids. Trimming took 3 bases from V and 7 from J; bases not matched to a gene: 10. The CDR3 DNA is TGTGCCAGCAGCTTCCCCGGGACAGGGAAGGGGGAGCAGTACTTC. Its protein is CASSFPGTGKGEQYF.

The CDR3 DNA reads TGTGCCAGCAGTTTATGGTCTAGCGGTAAAGAGACCCAGTACTTC. It encodes CASSLWSSGKETQYF. The chain combines TRBV28 with TRBJ2-5, with 7 bases aligning to TRBD2. Germline V lookup: CDR1 MDHEN, CDR2 SYDVKM. V was clipped by 0 bases and J by 3 bases; unmatched bases: 4. CDR3 length: 15 residues.

This clone has a single count. This chain joins TRBV19 and TRBJ2-7, with 10 bases aligning to TRBD1. The CDR3 consists of 15 residues. CDR1 is LNHDA and CDR2 is SQIVND in the germline V gene (reference sequence). V lost 6 bases, J lost 6 bases, and 11 bases stayed unmatched. The CDR3 sequence: CASSKPGQGFSEQYF. The DNA of the CDR3 is TGTGCCAGTAGCAAACCGGGACAGGGGTTTTCCGAGCAGTACTTC.

CDR3 amino acids: CASSVVWEAEAFF. CDR3 DNA sequence: TGTGCCAGCAGCGTAGTATGGGAGGCTGAAGCTTTCTTT. This chain links TRBV9 with TRBJ1-1; no firm D call. The CDR3 totals 13 residues. CDR1 is SGDLS, CDR2 YYNGEE, per germline. The V and J ends lost 0 bases and 6 bases respectively, with 9 bases between them. The complete variable domain, with remaining parts taken from reference TRBV9 and TRBJ1-1, reads DSGVTQTPKHLITATGQRVTLRCSPRSGDLSVYWYQQSLDQGLQFLIQYYNGEERAKGNILERFSAQQFPDLHSELNLSSLELGDSALYFCASSVVWEAEAFFGQGTRLTVV.

The DNA for the CDR3 is TGTGCCAGCACCCCGCCAGGGGTGAACTACAATGAGCAGTTCTTC. Encoded protein: CASTPPGVNYNEQFF. This chain joins TRBV6-2 or TRBV6-3 and TRBJ2-1; tentatively, D is TRBD1 (6 bases). The germline V gene encodes CDR1 MNHEY and CDR2 SVGEGT. This CDR3 contains 15 residues. Trimming took 7 bases from V and 3 from J, leaving 16 bases between them.

This chain joins TRBV24-1 and TRBJ2-7; D remains unclear. The germline V gene encodes CDR1 KGHDR and CDR2 SFDVKD. This CDR3 is 19 amino acids long. Trimming removed 1 base at V and 5 bases at J, with 26 bases between. The CDR3 region has the DNA TGTGCCACCAGTGATTTTTTGCCATACGAATACAAGTATGGCCACGAGCAGTACTTC. As protein: CATSDFLPYEYKYGHEQYF.